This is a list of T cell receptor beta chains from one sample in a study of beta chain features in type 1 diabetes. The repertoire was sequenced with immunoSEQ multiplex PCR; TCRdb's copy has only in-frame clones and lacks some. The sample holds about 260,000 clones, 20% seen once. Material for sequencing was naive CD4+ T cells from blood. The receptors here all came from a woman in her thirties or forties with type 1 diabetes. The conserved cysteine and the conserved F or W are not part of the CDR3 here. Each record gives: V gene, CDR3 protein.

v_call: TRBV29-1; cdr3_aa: SVDRGKTEAF
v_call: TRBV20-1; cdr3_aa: SGSLNTEAF
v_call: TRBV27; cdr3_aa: ASRSSDRGGLETQY
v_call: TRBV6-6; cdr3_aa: ASSDQGQSSYEQY
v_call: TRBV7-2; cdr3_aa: ATRTGVDTEAF
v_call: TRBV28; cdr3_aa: ASLPRRISPGEQY
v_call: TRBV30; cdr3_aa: AWNPGLAGEQETQY
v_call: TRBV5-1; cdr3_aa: ASSLQQGQGGDTQY
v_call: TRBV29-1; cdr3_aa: SVGGDRTYEQY
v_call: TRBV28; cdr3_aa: ASSPGSDYNEQF
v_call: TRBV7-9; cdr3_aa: ASSLARGTDTQY
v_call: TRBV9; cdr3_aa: ASSPEGPSYEQY
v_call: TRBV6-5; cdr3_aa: ASSPGQLNTEAF
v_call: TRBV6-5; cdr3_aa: ASSSPSDEQF
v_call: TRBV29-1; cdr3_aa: SVRPRLAGDREQF
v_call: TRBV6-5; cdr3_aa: ASSLGQAEGLGQY
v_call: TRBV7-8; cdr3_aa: ASSLSDSPLH
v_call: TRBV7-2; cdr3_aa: ASSFYRVPNYGYT
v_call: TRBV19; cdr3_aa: ASSIDGYARAEAF
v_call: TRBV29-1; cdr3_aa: SVEEQGISEAF
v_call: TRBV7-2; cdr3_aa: ASSSWRGAQPQH
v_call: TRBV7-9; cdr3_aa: ASSSDRNNQPQH
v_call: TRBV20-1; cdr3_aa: SVRVPDTQY
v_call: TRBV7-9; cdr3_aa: ASSLEGDSHIQY
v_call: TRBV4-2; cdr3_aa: ASSQDTGESYEQY
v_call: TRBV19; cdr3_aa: ASSVGKETQY
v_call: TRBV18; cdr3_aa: ASSPVASTDTQY
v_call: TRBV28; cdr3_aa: ASSFYTGQGNEQY
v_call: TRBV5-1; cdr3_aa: ASSRTSGRDNEQF
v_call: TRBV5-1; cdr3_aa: ASSLVGSGNSYNEQF
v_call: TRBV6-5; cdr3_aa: ASSYSGGSYEQY
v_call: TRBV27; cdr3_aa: ASSFSGTASEGYT
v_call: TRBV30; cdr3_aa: AWSVGDRGHEQY
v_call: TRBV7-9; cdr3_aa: ASSLVGQGDQPQH
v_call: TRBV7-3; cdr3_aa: ASAVDRENYGYT
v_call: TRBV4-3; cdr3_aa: ASSQDNSWNYGYT
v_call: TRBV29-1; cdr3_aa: SVEDPRTSGRNTGELF
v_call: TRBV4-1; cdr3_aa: ASSQQGTGELF
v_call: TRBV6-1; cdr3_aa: ASSEWGEVSSYEQY
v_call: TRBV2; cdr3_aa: ASSIENSFSYEQY